This entry lists 26 T cell receptor beta chains sequenced from one sample in a study of blood T cells in healthy people across ages (dated by TCRdb to about 2015). The receptor library was made with 5' RACE. The listed sequencing device is Illumina HiSeq 2500. The second PCR ran for about 7 to 11 cycles and used a J-beta primer mix along with a sample-barcoded 5' primer. TCRdb took the public reads, trimmed them with fastp at Q25, ran MiXCR for clone calling and kept in-frame beta chains. Each entry is one CDR3 protein sequence, shown with its most common DNA and genes. A total of roughly 860,000 distinct CDR3 sequences appear in this sample, around 68% of them only once. Of the sample, about 30% is held by the ten largest clones. The sequencing sample was made of blood. These receptors were collected from a man aged 30 to 39 in good health.

The V call is TRBV11-2, the J call TRBJ2-1; D may match TRBD1 or TRBD2 (6 bases each). Germline V lookup: CDR1 SGHAT, CDR2 FQNNGV. CDR3 length: 16 amino acids. Trimming shortened V by 6 bases and J by 9 bases, and 24 bases separated the two germline ends. The DNA for the CDR3 is TGTGCCAGCAGGGAAATTACGGGGGCTCCTGAAGCTGAGCAGTTCTTC. Its translation is CASREITGAPEAEQFF.

The chain carries TRBV20-1 and TRBJ2-3; a possible D gene is TRBD2 (5 bases). V lost 1 base and J 4 bases, leaving 9 bases between the germline ends. The CDR3 totals 13 residues. Germline V lookup: CDR1 DFQATT, CDR2 SNEGSKA (reference sequence). The CDR3 protein is CSARGGFPDTQYF. The CDR3 DNA is TGCAGTGCTAGAGGAGGGTTCCCAGATACGCAGTATTTT.

The rearrangement uses TRBV12-3 or TRBV12-4 and TRBJ2-1; 7 positions agree with TRBD1. The CDR3 loop spans 14 amino acids. V lost 7 bases, J lost 8 bases, and 11 bases stayed unmatched. The CDR3 DNA is TGTGCCAGCACCCCGGACAGGTTAAGGTATGAGCAGTTCTTC. It is translated as CASTPDRLRYEQFF.

The V gene is TRBV15, the J gene TRBJ1-2, with 10 bases matching TRBD1. The CDR3 covers 17 residues. V dropped 0 bases and J dropped 6; count of bases not matched to a gene: 10. In germline, CDR1 is LNHNV, CDR2 YYDKDF (reference sequence). The CDR3 region has the DNA TGTGCCACCAGCAGAGATCGTACGGGACAGGGGAGGAATGGCTACACCTTC. This sequence encodes CATSRDRTGQGRNGYTF.

The chain carries TRBV20-1 and TRBJ1-1; 7 bases match TRBD1. The CDR3 sequence is 15 residues long. Per germline, CDR1 DFQATT and CDR2 SNEGSKA (reference sequence). J gave up 5 bases and V 5 bases, and 14 bases lay outside the gene matches. This CDR3 reads CSAQGGRGLGTEAFF. The DNA for the CDR3 is TGCAGTGCTCAGGGGGGCAGGGGGTTGGGTACTGAAGCTTTCTTT.

This clonotype appeared a few times. This chain links TRBV9 with TRBJ1-2; the D is unclear. The CDR3 runs 12 residues. V lost 7 bases to trimming and J lost 4 bases, with 11 bases between them. The germline gives CDR1 SGDLS, CDR2 YYNGEE. The CDR3 DNA is TGTGCCAGCTCCCAAAGCACCTATGGCTACACCTTC. Translating gives CASSQSTYGYTF.

This chain connects TRBV29-1 to TRBJ2-1; D gene ambiguous. The CDR3 length is 9 residues. CDR1 and CDR2 from the germline V gene are SQVTM and ANQGSEA. Trimming stripped 4 bases from V and 10 bases from J, with 5 bases between. The CDR3: CSVGAEQFF. DNA for the CDR3: TGCAGCGTTGGGGCGGAGCAGTTCTTC.

The rearrangement uses TRBV3-1 and TRBJ2-3, with 11 nucleotides matching TRBD2. The CDR3 is made up of 17 amino acids. In germline, CDR1 is LGHDT, CDR2 YNNKEL (reference sequence). V trimming: 3 bases; J trimming: 0 bases; junction bases outside the gene matches: 5. CDR3 residues: CASSQYLAGGSTDTQYF. The CDR3 region has the DNA TGTGCCAGCAGCCAGTATCTAGCGGGGGGAAGCACAGATACGCAGTATTTT.

This clonotype was seen once. V is TRBV12-3 or TRBV12-4 and J is TRBJ1-5; D not resolved. This CDR3 spans 15 amino acids. Trimming shortened V by 5 bases and J by 5 bases, and 16 bases separated the two germline ends. The DNA for the CDR3 is TGTGCCAGCAGTAGGACCCCGGGGAGGGATCAGCCCCAGCATTTT. Translated, it gives CASSRTPGRDQPQHF.

This chain connects TRBV15 to TRBJ2-3, with D perhaps TRBD1 or TRBD2 (6 bases each). The CDR3 has 17 residues. V lost 0 bases and J 0 bases, leaving 13 bases between the germline ends. Germline assignment: CDR1 LNHNV and CDR2 YYDKDF (reference sequence). CDR3 in amino acids: CATSRDGPGGSTDTQYF. The CDR3 DNA sequence: TGTGCCACCAGCAGAGATGGCCCCGGGGGCAGCACAGATACGCAGTATTTT.

This clonotype was seen a few times. CDR3 bases: TGTGCCAGCAGCCCCCGGGGGCCAAGGGTGGGTAATGAGCAGTTCTTC. It yields the protein CASSPRGPRVGNEQFF. The rearrangement joins TRBV7-3 to TRBJ2-1, with D perhaps assigned TRBD1 or TRBD2 (6 bases each). Trimming removed 5 bases at V and 7 bases at J, with 21 bases between. CDR1 and CDR2 from the germline V gene are SGHTA and FQGTGA. CDR3 size: 16 residues.

The sample holds a few counts of this clonotype. J is TRBJ2-7 and V is TRBV9, with TRBD2 identical over 10 bases. The J call is uncertain, as TRBJ2-5 better fits the DNA end. The CDR3 covers 16 residues. Germline V gene lookup returns CDR1 SGDLS and CDR2 YYNGEE. CDR3 sequence (DNA): TGTGCCAGCAGCCCTCCGCAGCGGGAGGGGGGAGAGACCCAGTACTTC. Translating it yields CASSPPQREGGETQYF.

The chain is built from TRBV3-1 and TRBJ2-5; TRBD2 agrees at 13 bases. The DNA end favors TRBJ2-1, so the J call may be wrong. The germline gives CDR1 LGHDT, CDR2 YNNKEL (reference sequence). The CDR3 runs 16 residues. The CDR3: CASSPRTSGGQETQFF. In DNA form, the CDR3 reads TGTGCCAGCAGCCCCCGGACTAGCGGGGGACAAGAGACCCAGTTCTTC.

The chain links TRBV12-3 or TRBV12-4 to TRBJ2-7; 9 nucleotides align to TRBD1. The CDR3 spans 15 residues. V lost 5 bases to trimming and J lost 2 bases; unmatched junction nucleotides: 7. The CDR3 loop reads CASSAGTGYPYEQYF. CDR3 nucleotides: TGTGCCAGCAGTGCGGGGACAGGGTACCCCTACGAGCAGTACTTC.

CDR3 in amino acids: CASSRDRGPWETQYF. The CDR3 DNA follows: TGTGCCAGCAGTAGAGACAGGGGGCCATGGGAGACCCAGTACTTC. This chain connects TRBV12-3 or TRBV12-4 to TRBJ2-7; the match to TRBD1 covers 10 bases. The J call is in doubt because the DNA end fits TRBJ2-5 better. This CDR3 comprises 15 residues.

This clonotype was counted between two and nine times. The J gene is TRBJ2-1, the V gene TRBV15; D may be TRBD1 or TRBD2 (6 bases each). Trimming cost V 5 bases and J 9 bases, with 11 bases left between them. This CDR3 contains 12 residues. Germline V CDR1 and CDR2: LNHNV, YYDKDF (reference sequence). CDR3 in DNA: TGTGCCACCAGCCCGGGGGCGGCTGAGCAGTTCTTC. This sequence encodes CATSPGAAEQFF. Full variable domain (missing parts from reference TRBV15 and TRBJ2-1): DAMVIQNPRYQVTQFGKPVTLSCSQTLNHNVMYWYQQKSSQAPKLLFHYYDKDFNNEADTPDNFQSRRPNTSFCFLDIRSPGLGDTAMYLCATSPGAAEQFFGPGTRLTVL.

This sequence joins TRBV9 and TRBJ2-3; 9 bases align to TRBD1. The J segment lost 0 bases and the V segment lost 3 bases, leaving 2 bases of the junction unmatched. CDR1 SGDLS and CDR2 YYNGEE come from the germline V gene. The CDR3 is 15 residues long. In DNA, the CDR3 is TGTGCCAGCAGCGGGACAGGGGTTAGCACAGATACGCAGTATTTT. Translating it yields CASSGTGVSTDTQYF.

CDR3 nucleotide sequence: TGCAGTGCCCCGGACAGAGGGAATCAGCCCCAGCATTTT. Translation: CSAPDRGNQPQHF. The V call is TRBV20-1, the J call TRBJ1-5, with D perhaps TRBD1 (6 bases). This CDR3 is 13 amino acids long. The germline V gene has CDR1 DFQATT and CDR2 SNEGSKA (reference sequence). The V gene lost 6 bases and the J gene lost 4 bases, with 13 bases spanning the gap.

This clonotype was seen more than once but under ten times. The rearrangement links TRBV5-1 to TRBJ2-1; D uncertain. The germline V gene has CDR1 SGHRS and CDR2 YFSETQ. The CDR3 runs 14 residues. V was pared by 6 bases and J by 4 bases, with 14 bases between. The CDR3 DNA follows: TGCGCCAGCAAGAAGGAACTATTATACAATGAGCAGTTCTTC. Amino acid sequence: CASKKELLYNEQFF.

The table lists this clonotype with a count of one. The chain couples TRBV20-1 to TRBJ2-1; 10 positions match TRBD1. CDR1 and CDR2 (germline): DFQATT, SNEGSKA (reference sequence). The V gene end was trimmed by 3 bases and the J gene end by 3 bases; junction bases not matched to a gene: 2. The CDR3 contains 14 residues. CDR3 coding DNA: TGCAGTGCTAGGGGACAGGGGTACTACAATGAGCAGTTCTTC. Amino acids: CSARGQGYYNEQFF.

This clonotype showed up just a few times. The chain joins TRBV29-1 to TRBJ2-1; D ambiguous. Germline assignment: CDR1 SQVTM and CDR2 ANQGSEA. The CDR3 spans 15 residues. V lost 1 base and J 12 bases, leaving 22 bases between the germline ends. The CDR3 reads CSVEVSQNFNDGQFF. The CDR3 bases are TGCAGCGTTGAAGTCTCTCAGAACTTCAATGACGGGCAGTTCTTC.

V usage is TRBV18 and J usage is TRBJ2-1; 7 bases align to TRBD2. Germline V gives CDR1 KGHSH, CDR2 LQKENI. There are 15 residues in the CDR3. The trim removed 2 bases at V and 3 bases at J, leaving 4 bases unmatched. CDR3 bases: TGTGCCAGCTCACCAGGCGGGACTAACTACAATGAGCAGTTCTTC. This sequence encodes CASSPGGTNYNEQFF.

This sequence joins TRBV9 and TRBJ2-1; no clear D. The CDR3 consists of 16 residues. Trimming left V 0 bases short and J 4 bases short, with 14 bases between. Germline values: CDR1 SGDLS, CDR2 YYNGEE. DNA for the CDR3: TGTGCCAGCAGCGTAGACTCTCTCCCTCCTTACAATGAGCAGTTCTTC. Translated: CASSVDSLPPYNEQFF.

In this sample, this clonotype turned up once. The rearrangement joins TRBV27 to TRBJ2-3, with a tentative D call TRBD2 (6 bases). Trimming removed 5 bases at V and 4 bases at J, with 16 bases between. CDR1 and CDR2 (germline): MNHEY, SMNVEV (reference sequence). There are 15 residues in the CDR3. The CDR3 is CASSTLIADADTQYF. The CDR3 DNA sequence: TGTGCCAGCAGTACACTCATAGCGGATGCAGATACGCAGTATTTT.

This clonotype was seen more than once but under ten times. The chain recombines TRBV4-3 with TRBJ2-3, with 9 bases fitting TRBD2. The length of the CDR3 is 16 residues. With V trimmed by 1 base and J by 4 bases, 6 bases remained unmatched. Germline lookup yields CDR1 LGHNA and CDR2 YSLEER. The CDR3 here is CASSQAAGGPADTQYF. The CDR3 DNA sequence: TGCGCCAGCAGCCAAGCGGCGGGGGGGCCCGCAGATACGCAGTATTTT.

This clonotype was seen a few times. The rearrangement joins TRBV5-1 to TRBJ2-7; 9 nucleotides align to TRBD2. CDR1 and CDR2 from the germline V gene are SGHRS and YFSETQ. The CDR3 loop spans 15 amino acids. V lost 4 bases to trimming and J lost 0 bases; unmatched junction nucleotides: 5. The DNA for the CDR3 is TGCGCCAGCAGCCGTAGCGGGGGCCTCTCCTACGAGCAGTACTTC. As protein: CASSRSGGLSYEQYF.